What follows are 14 T cell receptor beta chains derived from one specimen sequenced in a study of blood T cell repertoires in COVID-19. Sequencing used immunoSEQ multiplex PCR; TCRdb keeps in-frame clones, though not all of them. The sample includes more than 95,000 clones, around 82% of them seen just once. Sample: peripheral blood. Receptor source: a man aged 25-45 years with COVID-19, enrolled during active disease.

The J gene is TRBJ1-5, the V gene TRBV6-5; 8 bases match TRBD1. After removal of 6 bases from V and 4 bases from J, the junction contained 8 bases not matched to a gene. There are 15 residues in the CDR3. Germline V CDR1 and CDR2: MNHEY, SVGAGI. CDR3 bases: TGTGCCAGCAGGAACAGGGGGGTGGGGAATCAGCCCCAGCATTTT. As protein: CASRNRGVGNQPQHF.

This rearrangement joins TRBV4-1 to TRBJ2-7; 7 bases align to TRBD1. There are 14 residues in the CDR3. The V gene's germline CDR1 is MGHRA and CDR2 YSYEKL. J lost 7 bases, V lost 4 bases, and 10 bases had no gene match. Here the CDR3 reads CASSRSDTGAEQYF. DNA of the CDR3: TGCGCCAGCAGCCGGTCGGACACAGGGGCTGAGCAGTACTTC.

This rearrangement joins TRBV6-2 or TRBV6-3 to TRBJ1-4, with D maybe TRBD1 (6 bases). With 4 bases removed from V and 8 bases from J, the gap between germline ends came to 20 bases. The CDR3 has 16 residues. From germline, CDR1 is MNHEY and CDR2 SVGEGT. CDR3 DNA: TGTGCCAGCAGTTCTCCCTACAGGGACGGAGGCGAAAAACTGTTTTTT. Residues: CASSSPYRDGGEKLFF.

The rearrangement links TRBV11-2 to TRBJ1-4, with D hard to call. Trimming pared 0 bases from V and 10 bases from J, leaving 24 bases between. CDR3 length: 18 amino acids. The germline V gene has CDR1 SGHAT and CDR2 FQNNGV. The CDR3, as DNA: TGTGCCAGCAGCTTAGATCGCGGAGGGCAAACCGACAAGGCAAAACTGTTTTTT. It is translated as CASSLDRGGQTDKAKLFF. The variable domain in full, completed from reference TRBV11-2 and TRBJ1-4, reads EAGVAQSPRYKIIEKRQSVAFWCNPISGHATLYWYQQILGQGPKLLIQFQNNGVVDDSQLPKDRFSAERLKGVDSTLKIQPAKLEDSAVYLCASSLDRGGQTDKAKLFFGSGTQLSVL.

The gene calls are TRBV19 and TRBJ2-7, with 8 bases that match TRBD2. CDR1 and CDR2 (germline): LNHDA, SQIVND (reference sequence). This CDR3 contains 15 residues. V lost 0 bases, J lost 6 bases, and 7 bases stayed unmatched. The CDR3 region is CASSIDLGGRTEQYF. CDR3 sequence (DNA): TGTGCCAGTAGTATAGATCTTGGCGGGAGGACCGAGCAGTACTTC.

The genes are TRBV13 and TRBJ2-7; tentatively, D is TRBD2 (6 bases). Trimming pared 5 bases from V and 3 bases from J, leaving 14 bases between. Germline CDR1 and CDR2: PRHDT and FYEKMQ (reference sequence). This CDR3 is built from 14 residues. The CDR3 spells CASSGGLGGYEQYF. The DNA of the CDR3 is TGTGCCAGCAGCGGAGGACTGGGGGGCTACGAGCAGTACTTC.

The V and J genes are TRBV2 and TRBJ2-6, with D perhaps matching TRBD2 (6 bases). Looked up from germline, CDR1 is SNHLY and CDR2 is FYNNEI. The CDR3 is 17 amino acids. Trimming took off 8 bases at V and 4 bases at J, with 21 bases between the two ends. In nucleotides, the CDR3 is TGTGCCAGCGAGATGGGCCTGGGGGGATCCGGGGCCAACGTCCTGACTTTC. Its translation: CASEMGLGGSGANVLTF.

To note about this clone: At one boundary the junction diverges from the germline segment, which might be a read error. The chain recombines TRBV12-5 with TRBJ1-1; TRBD1 matches at 8 bases. CDR3 length: 14 residues. CDR1 is LGHNT, CDR2 FRNRAP, per germline. In nucleotides, the CDR3 is TGTGCTAGCGCGAAACGACAGGGGAACCCTGAAGCTTTCTTT. The encoded protein is CASAKRQGNPEAFF.

This clone was observed once. The CDR3 nucleotides are TGTGCCAGCAGACAGGGGGCCTCCTACGAGCAGTACTTC. Translation gives CASRQGASYEQYF. This chain joins TRBV2 and TRBJ2-7; the match to TRBD1 covers 9 bases. CDR1 SNHLY and CDR2 FYNNEI come from the germline V gene. This CDR3 is built from 13 residues. Trimming cost V 6 bases and J 0 bases; bases outside gene matches: 0.

The chain employs TRBV28 and TRBJ2-2; perhaps TRBD1 as D (6 bases). Per germline, CDR1 MDHEN and CDR2 SYDVKM. The CDR3 extends over 15 amino acids. V lost 6 bases and J lost 6, with 17 bases in between. The CDR3: CASSSPRGNAGELFF. CDR3 coding DNA: TGTGCCAGCAGCTCCCCTAGGGGGAATGCCGGGGAGCTGTTTTTT.

The chain couples TRBV29-1 to TRBJ1-1; D remains unclear. V was cut by 4 bases and J by 4 bases, with 25 bases left in between. The CDR3 extends over 17 amino acids. CDR1 SQVTM and CDR2 ANQGSEA come from the germline V gene. The CDR3, as DNA: TGCAGCGTTGTAGTTTCCGGGTCCGGTGCTCGGGGCACTGAAGCTTTCTTT. Protein product: CSVVVSGSGARGTEAFF.

The genes are TRBV27 and TRBJ2-1, with D perhaps matching TRBD1 (6 bases). The germline V gene encodes CDR1 MNHEY and CDR2 SMNVEV (reference sequence). The CDR3 runs to 15 residues. V was pared by 6 bases and J by 3 bases, with 15 bases between. CDR3 DNA sequence: TGTGCCAGCAGATCAGGGGTAGCCCGCTACAATGAGCAGTTCTTC. This gives the protein CASRSGVARYNEQFF.

V is TRBV19 and J is TRBJ1-2, with 7 positions matching TRBD1. V was pared by 3 bases and J by 6 bases, with 10 bases of the junction left unmatched. Germline V lookup: CDR1 LNHDA, CDR2 SQIVND (reference sequence). The CDR3 runs 15 residues. The DNA of the CDR3 is TGTGCCAGTAGTATCGGGACAGATGTTTTGGATGGCTACACCTTC. Protein product: CASSIGTDVLDGYTF.

The gene calls are TRBV27 and TRBJ2-7, with 7 bases identical to TRBD2. CDR1 and CDR2 (germline): MNHEY, SMNVEV (reference sequence). The CDR3 length is 17 residues. J gave up 7 bases and V 2 bases, and 17 bases lay outside the gene matches. Here the CDR3 reads CASSLGVRGVALREQYF. In DNA form, the CDR3 reads TGTGCCAGCAGTTTAGGAGTCCGGGGGGTGGCCCTCCGAGAGCAGTACTTC.